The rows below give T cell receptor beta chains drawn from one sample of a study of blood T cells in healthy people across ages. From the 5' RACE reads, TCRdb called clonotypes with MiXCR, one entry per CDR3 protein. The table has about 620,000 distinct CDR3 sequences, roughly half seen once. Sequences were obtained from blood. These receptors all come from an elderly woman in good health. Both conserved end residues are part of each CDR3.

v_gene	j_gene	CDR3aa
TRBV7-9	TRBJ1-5	CASSDTGTNQPQHF
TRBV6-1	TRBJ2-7	CASTQGEAYEQYF
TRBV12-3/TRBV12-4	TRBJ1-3	CASRLGRITGNTIYF
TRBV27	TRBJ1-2	CASSSFGTDRDRYGYTF
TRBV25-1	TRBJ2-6	CASSEYGGSGANVLTF
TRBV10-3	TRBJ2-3	CAIKKGQTTDTQYF
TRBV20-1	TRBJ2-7	CSAARTGDPRKYF
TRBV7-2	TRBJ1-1	CASIRTGIKGPTNTEAFF
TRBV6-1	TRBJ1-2	CASSELWGRGGYTF
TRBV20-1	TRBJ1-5	CSAQRSTSGTGIQPQHF
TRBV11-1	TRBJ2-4	CASSFRVAGNIQYF
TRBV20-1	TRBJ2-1	CSARSPTGQGANEQFF
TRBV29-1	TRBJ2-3	CSLQTEADTQYF
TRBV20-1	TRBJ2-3	CSARLFGRQRGETDTQYF
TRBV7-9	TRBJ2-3	CASSARLASTDTQYF
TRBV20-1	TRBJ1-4	CSARTGGFEKLFF
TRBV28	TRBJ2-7	CASRSGRYEQYF
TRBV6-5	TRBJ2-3	CASSYSGGSADTQYF
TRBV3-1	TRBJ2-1	CASSQGSPNEQFF
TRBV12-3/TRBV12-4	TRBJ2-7	CASTKQRGGRIANEQYF